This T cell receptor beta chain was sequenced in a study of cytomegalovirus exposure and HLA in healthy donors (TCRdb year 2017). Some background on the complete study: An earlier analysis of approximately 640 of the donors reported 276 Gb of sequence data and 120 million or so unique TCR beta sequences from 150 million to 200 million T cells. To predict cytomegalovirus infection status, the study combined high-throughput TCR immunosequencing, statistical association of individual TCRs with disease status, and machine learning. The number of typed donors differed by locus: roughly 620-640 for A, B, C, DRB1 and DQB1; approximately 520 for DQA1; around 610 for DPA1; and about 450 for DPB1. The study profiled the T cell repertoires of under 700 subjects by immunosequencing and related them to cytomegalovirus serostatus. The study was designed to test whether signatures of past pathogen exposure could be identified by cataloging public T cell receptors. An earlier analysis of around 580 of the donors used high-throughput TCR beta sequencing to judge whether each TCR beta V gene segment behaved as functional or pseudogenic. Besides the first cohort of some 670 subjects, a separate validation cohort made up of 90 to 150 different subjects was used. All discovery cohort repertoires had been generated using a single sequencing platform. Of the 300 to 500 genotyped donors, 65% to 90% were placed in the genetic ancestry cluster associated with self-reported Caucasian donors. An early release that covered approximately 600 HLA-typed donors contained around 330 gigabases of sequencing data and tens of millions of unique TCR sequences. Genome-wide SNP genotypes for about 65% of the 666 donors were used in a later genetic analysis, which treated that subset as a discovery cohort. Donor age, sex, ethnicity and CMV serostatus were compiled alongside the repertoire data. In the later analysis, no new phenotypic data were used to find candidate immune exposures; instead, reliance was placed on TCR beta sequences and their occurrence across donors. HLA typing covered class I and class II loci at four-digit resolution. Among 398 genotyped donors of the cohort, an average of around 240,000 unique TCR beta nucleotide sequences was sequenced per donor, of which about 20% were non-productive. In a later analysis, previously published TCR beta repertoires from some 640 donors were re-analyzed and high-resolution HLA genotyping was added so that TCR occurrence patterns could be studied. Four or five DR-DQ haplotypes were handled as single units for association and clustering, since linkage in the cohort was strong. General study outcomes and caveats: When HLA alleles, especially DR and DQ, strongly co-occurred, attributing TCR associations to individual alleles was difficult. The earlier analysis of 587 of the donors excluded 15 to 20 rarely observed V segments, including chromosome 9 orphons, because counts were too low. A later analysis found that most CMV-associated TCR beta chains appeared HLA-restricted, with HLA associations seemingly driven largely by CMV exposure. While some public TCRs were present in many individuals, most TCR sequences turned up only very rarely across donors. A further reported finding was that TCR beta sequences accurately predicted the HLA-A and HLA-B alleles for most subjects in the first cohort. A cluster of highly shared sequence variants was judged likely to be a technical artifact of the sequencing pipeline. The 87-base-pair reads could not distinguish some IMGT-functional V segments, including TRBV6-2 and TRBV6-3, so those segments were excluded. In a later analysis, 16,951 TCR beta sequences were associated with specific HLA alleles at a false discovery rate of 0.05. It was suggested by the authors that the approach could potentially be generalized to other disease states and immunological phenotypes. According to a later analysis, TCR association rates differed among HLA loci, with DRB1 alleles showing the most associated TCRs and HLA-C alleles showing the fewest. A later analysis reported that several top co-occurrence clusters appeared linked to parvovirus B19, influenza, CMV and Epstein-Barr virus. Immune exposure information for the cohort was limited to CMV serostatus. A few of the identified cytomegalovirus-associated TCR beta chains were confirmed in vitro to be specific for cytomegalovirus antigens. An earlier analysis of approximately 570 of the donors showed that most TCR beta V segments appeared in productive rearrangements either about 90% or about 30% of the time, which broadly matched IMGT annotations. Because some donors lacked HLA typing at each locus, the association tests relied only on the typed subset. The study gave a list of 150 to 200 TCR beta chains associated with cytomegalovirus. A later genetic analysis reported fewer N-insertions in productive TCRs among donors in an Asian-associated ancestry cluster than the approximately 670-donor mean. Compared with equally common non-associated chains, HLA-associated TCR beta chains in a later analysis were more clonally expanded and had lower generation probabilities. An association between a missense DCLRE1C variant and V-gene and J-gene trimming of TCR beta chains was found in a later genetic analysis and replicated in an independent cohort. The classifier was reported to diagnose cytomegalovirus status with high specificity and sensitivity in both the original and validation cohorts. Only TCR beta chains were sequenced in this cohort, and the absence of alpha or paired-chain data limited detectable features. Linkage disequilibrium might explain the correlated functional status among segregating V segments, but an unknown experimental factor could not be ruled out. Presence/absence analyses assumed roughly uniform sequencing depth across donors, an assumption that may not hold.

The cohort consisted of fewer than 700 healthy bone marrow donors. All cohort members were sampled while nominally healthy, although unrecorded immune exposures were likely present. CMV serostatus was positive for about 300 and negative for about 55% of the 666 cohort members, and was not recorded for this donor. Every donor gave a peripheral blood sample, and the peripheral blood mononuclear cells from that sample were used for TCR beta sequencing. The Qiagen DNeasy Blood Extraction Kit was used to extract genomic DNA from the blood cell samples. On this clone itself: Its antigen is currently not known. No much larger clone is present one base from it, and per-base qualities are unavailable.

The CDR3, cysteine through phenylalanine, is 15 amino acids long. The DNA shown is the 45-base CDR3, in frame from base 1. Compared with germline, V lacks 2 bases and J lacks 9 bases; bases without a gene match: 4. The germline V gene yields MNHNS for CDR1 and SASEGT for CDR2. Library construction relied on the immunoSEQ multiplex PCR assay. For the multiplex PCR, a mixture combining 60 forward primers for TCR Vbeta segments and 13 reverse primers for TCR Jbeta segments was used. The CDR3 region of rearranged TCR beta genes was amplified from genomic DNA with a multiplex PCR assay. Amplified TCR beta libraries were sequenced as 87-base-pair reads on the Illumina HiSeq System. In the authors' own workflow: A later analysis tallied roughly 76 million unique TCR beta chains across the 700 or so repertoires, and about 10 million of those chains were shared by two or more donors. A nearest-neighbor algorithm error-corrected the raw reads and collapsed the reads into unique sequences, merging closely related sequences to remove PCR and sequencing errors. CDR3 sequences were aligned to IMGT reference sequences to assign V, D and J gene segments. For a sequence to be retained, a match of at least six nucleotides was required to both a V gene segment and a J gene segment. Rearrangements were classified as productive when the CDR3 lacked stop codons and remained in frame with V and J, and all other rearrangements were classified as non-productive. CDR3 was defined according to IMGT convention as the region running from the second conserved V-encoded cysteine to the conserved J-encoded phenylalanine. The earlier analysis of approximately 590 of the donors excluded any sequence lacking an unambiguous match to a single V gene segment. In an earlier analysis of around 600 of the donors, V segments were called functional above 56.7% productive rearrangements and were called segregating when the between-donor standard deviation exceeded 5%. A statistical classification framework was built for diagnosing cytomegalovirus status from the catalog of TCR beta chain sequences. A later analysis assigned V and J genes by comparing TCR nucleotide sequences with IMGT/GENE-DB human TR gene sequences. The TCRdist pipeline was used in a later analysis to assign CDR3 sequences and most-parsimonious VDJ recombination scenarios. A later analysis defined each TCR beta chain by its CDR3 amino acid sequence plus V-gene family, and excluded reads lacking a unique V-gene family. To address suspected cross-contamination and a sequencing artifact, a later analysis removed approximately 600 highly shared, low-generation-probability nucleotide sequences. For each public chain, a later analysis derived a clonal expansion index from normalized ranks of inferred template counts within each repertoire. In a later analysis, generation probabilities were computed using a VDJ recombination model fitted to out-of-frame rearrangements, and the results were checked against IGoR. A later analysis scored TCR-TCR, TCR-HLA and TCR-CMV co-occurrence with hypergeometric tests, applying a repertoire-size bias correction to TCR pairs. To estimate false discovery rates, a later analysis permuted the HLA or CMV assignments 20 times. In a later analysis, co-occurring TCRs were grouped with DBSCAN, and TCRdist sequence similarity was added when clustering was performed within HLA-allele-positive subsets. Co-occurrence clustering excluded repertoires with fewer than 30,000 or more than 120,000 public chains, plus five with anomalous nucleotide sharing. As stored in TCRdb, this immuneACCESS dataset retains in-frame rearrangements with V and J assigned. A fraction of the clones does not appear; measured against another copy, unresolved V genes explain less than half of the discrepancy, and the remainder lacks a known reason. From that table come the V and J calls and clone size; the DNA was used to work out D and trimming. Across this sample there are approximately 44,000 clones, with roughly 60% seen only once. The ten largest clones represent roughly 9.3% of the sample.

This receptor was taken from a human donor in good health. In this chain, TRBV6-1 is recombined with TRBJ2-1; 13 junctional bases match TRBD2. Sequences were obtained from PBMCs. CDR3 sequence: CASSERTSGSAEQFF. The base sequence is TGTGCCAGCAGTGAACGGACTAGCGGGAGTGCTGAGCAGTTCTTC.